This T cell receptor beta chain was recorded in a study of T cells after yellow fever vaccination. This clonotype was seen a few times. TCRdb reanalysed the 5' RACE reads using MiXCR and keeps one entry per CDR3 protein. The data hold some 350,000 distinct CDR3 sequences, with 8.7% observed a single time. V was trimmed by 4 bases and J by 0 bases, leaving 13 bases between them. The CDR3 has 16 residues. Germline values: CDR1 MNHNS, CDR2 SASEGT. The TCR comes from a man between 18 and 35 years old who received the YFV17D yellow fever vaccine. The specimen was PBMCs, collected on the day of the first yellow fever vaccination. The chain is built from TRBV6-1 and TRBJ1-3; unclear D gene. CDR3 amino acids: CASSALIPISGNTIYF. The CDR3 nucleotides read TGTGCCAGCAGTGCATTAATACCGATCTCTGGAAACACCATATATTTT.